Here is one TCR beta chain with its context. Its specific antigen is unknown. The CDR3 holds 12 amino acids from the cysteine to the phenylalanine. The record lacks a DNA sequence. This sample stems from a study of monozygotic twins with inflammatory bowel disease (dated by TCRdb to the late 2010s). Context from the whole study: In total, 28 monozygotic twin pairs made up the full study: 19 Danish pairs, all IBD-discordant, plus nine German pairs, of which four were IBD-concordant and five were IBD-discordant. The search for disease-associated traits relied mainly on comparing, within discordant pairs, IBD patients with their genetically identical healthy co-twins. Each individual had, on average, about 151 000 unique TCRalpha sequences and 181 000 unique TCRbeta sequences available for analysis. What the work shows at the level of the full study, not this receptor alone: No single strong signal or clonotype linked to IBD turned up in the results, so the idea that one exists was not supported. TCRbeta repertoire diversity, by inverse Simpson index, was decreased in IBD patients compared with their healthy co-twins. Repertoire similarity did not differ between concordant and discordant twins, possibly due to limited statistical power. Different T cell subtypes could not be distinguished in the analysis. Compared with healthy twins, IBD patients had fewer clonotypes in common with other individuals, a difference most pronounced in patients showing signs of disease activity. Differing immunosuppressive treatments among patients may have added background noise and inter-individual variability to the repertoires.

The library relied on 5' RACE. Each TCR library was prepared from around 3,400 ng of total RNA. For each sample, cDNA synthesis was carried out in eight separate reactions using SMARTScribe reverse transcriptase. Unique molecular identifiers containing a 6-nucleotide sample barcode were introduced through template switching during cDNA synthesis. TCRalpha and TCRbeta cDNA was amplified by two nested PCRs of around 15 and 9 cycles, with bead purification after each PCR. Before amplification, the cDNA was treated with uracil DNA-glycosylase and purified using the QIAquick PCR purification kit. The second PCR was the step at which Illumina TruSeq-compatible adapters and sample-specific barcodes were added. Library quality and concentration were checked on TapeStation and Qubit, and libraries were pooled at about 5 ng each. Sequencing of the pooled libraries was done on an Illumina HiSeq2500 single-index Rapid Run using custom sequencing primers and 2 x 100 bp reads. The authors' analysis ran thus. UMI-based consensus assembly with MiGEC version 1.2.6 was used to correct PCR and sequencing errors. MiXCR version 2.1.1 was used for V(D)J alignment, clonotype assembly and CDR3 extraction. To normalise gene usage, clonotype sharing and MAIT/NKT TCR abundance, the top 1000, 10 000 and 20 000 clonotypes in each sample were analysed. Diversity was computed as the inverse Simpson index with the vegan R package after downsampling to 27 000 UMIs. Statistical testing used paired Mann-Whitney U tests on the discordant twin pairs and applied Benjamini-Hochberg correction for multiple testing. The reads, reprocessed by TCRdb, yield one row per CDR3 protein sequence and no DNA. These V and J calls originate from TCRdb's pipeline instead of the authors' own analysis. The sample table gives nearly 450,000 distinct CDR3 sequences. The ten largest clones capture about 2.4% of the sample.

From each donor, a roughly 2.4 ml peripheral blood sample was collected into PAXgene tubes and kept at -80 degrees C. Without any T cell sorting, total RNA was extracted from whole blood using the PAXgene blood miRNA kit on an automated QIAcube. Peripheral blood from monozygotic twin pairs who were concordant or discordant for inflammatory bowel disease underwent deep TCRalpha and TCRbeta repertoire profiling using unique molecular barcoding. For every twin pair, smoking habits were documented, and each individual was categorised as a current, former or never smoker. The source material was blood. The chain is assembled from TRBV12-3 or TRBV12-4 and TRBJ1-1. The receptor's source is a human donor with ulcerative colitis or Crohn's disease, or a healthy co-twin of an affected twin (not recorded which). The CDR3 reads CASSLSITEAFF.